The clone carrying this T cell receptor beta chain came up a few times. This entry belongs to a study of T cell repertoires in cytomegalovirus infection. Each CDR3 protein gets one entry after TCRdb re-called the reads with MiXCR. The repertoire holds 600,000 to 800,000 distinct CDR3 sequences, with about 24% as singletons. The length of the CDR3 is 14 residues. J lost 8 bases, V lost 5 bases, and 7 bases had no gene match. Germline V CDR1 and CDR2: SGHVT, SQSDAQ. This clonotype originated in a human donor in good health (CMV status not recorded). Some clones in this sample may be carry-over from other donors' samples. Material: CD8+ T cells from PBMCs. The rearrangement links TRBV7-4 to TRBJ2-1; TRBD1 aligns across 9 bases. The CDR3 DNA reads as TGTGCCAGCAGCGAGACAGGGGGTGTCGATGAGCAGTTCTTC. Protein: CASSETGGVDEQFF.